These 18 T cell receptor beta chains came from one sample sequenced in a study of cytomegalovirus exposure and HLA in healthy donors. The PCR used 60 Vbeta and 13 Jbeta primers. Sequencing was performed with immunoSEQ multiplex PCR; in TCRdb, only in-frame clones are kept and a portion is missing. The repertoire holds about 74,000 clones, 72% seen once, with approximately 12% in the top ten. The sequencing sample was made of PBMCs. Receptors were obtained from a woman aged 40 to 55 in good health and CMV-seropositive.

The chain links TRBV5-1 to TRBJ1-4; D perhaps matches TRBD1 (5 bases). With 4 bases removed from V and 4 bases from J, the gap between germline ends came to 14 bases. The CDR3 extends over 15 amino acids. CDR1 and CDR2 (germline): SGHRS, YFSETQ. CDR3 amino acids: CASSSGRGNNEKLFF. CDR3 in DNA: TGCGCCAGCAGCAGCGGGAGGGGAAATAATGAAAAACTGTTTTTT.

V gene TRBV6-5 combines with J gene TRBJ1-6; D remains unclear. The ends were cut back, 7 bases at V and 10 bases at J, with 20 bases in the middle. The CDR3 spans 15 residues. Germline lookup yields CDR1 MNHEY and CDR2 SVGAGI. CDR3 sequence: CASTENTLTGSPLHF. CDR3 DNA: TGTGCCAGCACCGAAAACACTTTGACGGGGTCACCCCTCCACTTT.

The rearrangement links TRBV4-3 to TRBJ2-1; the match to TRBD2 covers 8 bases. Germline lookup yields CDR1 LGHNA and CDR2 YSLEER. The CDR3 contains 15 residues. The V and J ends lost 1 base and 3 bases, in that order; junction bases with no gene match: 2. The CDR3 bases are TGCGCCAGCAGCCAAGCCGGGGGGGTCTACAATGAGCAGTTCTTC. As protein: CASSQAGGVYNEQFF.

The DNA for the CDR3 is TGTGCCAGCAGCTCGTTACAGGACACTGAAGCTTTCTTT. It encodes CASSSLQDTEAFF. The chain recombines TRBV7-2 with TRBJ1-1; D may be TRBD1 (5 bases). The CDR3 loop spans 13 amino acids. V lost 4 bases and J 3 bases, leaving 9 bases between the germline ends. Germline loops: CDR1 SGHTA, CDR2 FQGNSA.

The V and J genes are TRBV6-5 and TRBJ1-2; the match to TRBD1 covers 10 bases. Germline CDR1 is MNHEY and CDR2 is SVGAGI. The CDR3 extends over 16 amino acids. The trim removed 4 bases at V and 7 bases at J, leaving 12 bases unmatched. CDR3 residues: CASSSTGTGVGRGYTF. In nucleotides, the CDR3 is TGTGCCAGCAGTTCGACCGGGACAGGGGTTGGTCGTGGCTACACCTTC.

The genes are TRBV7-9 and TRBJ2-5; 11 bases align to TRBD2. The CDR3 is made up of 16 amino acids. Germline lookup yields CDR1 SEHNR and CDR2 FQNEAQ (reference sequence). Unmatched junction bases numbered 5, after V lost 5 bases and J lost 0 bases. CDR3 sequence reads: CASSAPSGGYQETQYF. CDR3 bases: TGTGCCAGCAGCGCCCCTAGCGGGGGGTACCAAGAGACCCAGTACTTC.

The rearrangement joins TRBV6-1 to TRBJ2-5, with TRBD2 identical over 11 bases. The last part of the DNA fits TRBJ2-7 better; the J call may be wrong. The CDR3 runs to 14 residues. Germline V CDR1 and CDR2: MNHNS, SASEGT. CDR3 sequence reads: CASRLAGGFYEQYF. The DNA for the CDR3 is TGTGCCAGCCGCCTAGCGGGGGGCTTCTACGAGCAGTACTTC.

The chain joins TRBV18 to TRBJ2-3; TRBD2 matches 7 bases. J was trimmed by 4 bases and V by 0 bases; bases with no gene match: 7. The CDR3 runs 16 residues. Germline V gene lookup returns CDR1 KGHSH and CDR2 LQKENI. CDR3 bases: TGTGCCAGCTCACCACCCCGGGGAGGGTCGGCAGATACGCAGTATTTT. Protein product: CASSPPRGGSADTQYF.

The chain joins TRBV30 to TRBJ2-3; the D gene is possibly TRBD1 (5 bases). Germline CDR1 is GTSNPN and CDR2 is SVGIG (reference sequence). The V and J ends lost 3 bases and 1 base respectively, with 17 bases between them. The CDR3 is 16 residues long. The CDR3 region has the DNA TGTGCCTGGAGCGAAGGTGTAGGCAGGGGCACAGATACGCAGTATTTT. Translated: CAWSEGVGRGTDTQYF.

The chain joins TRBV6-5 to TRBJ1-1, with D perhaps TRBD1 (6 bases). The CDR3 has 13 residues. The V gene's germline CDR1 is MNHEY and CDR2 SVGAGI. V lost 4 bases, J lost 4 bases, and 10 bases lay in between. CDR3: CASSWQGTTEAFF. As DNA, the CDR3 is TGTGCCAGCAGTTGGCAGGGGACCACTGAAGCTTTCTTT.

The V and J genes are TRBV6-1 and TRBJ2-1, with 7 bases identical to TRBD2. Germline CDR1 and CDR2: MNHNS and SASEGT. The junction had 16 bases not matched to a gene; V was cut back by 2 bases and J by 3 bases. CDR3 length equals 19 residues. The CDR3 DNA reads TGTGCCAGCAGTGAACAGGCTCGAATCTCAGAGCGGGGCTACAATGAGCAGTTCTTC. Its protein is CASSEQARISERGYNEQFF.

The V call is TRBV6-6, the J call TRBJ2-3; D possibly corresponds to TRBD2 (6 bases). The V end was cut by 8 bases, the J end by 7 bases, with 25 bases between. The CDR3 covers 16 residues. CDR1 is MNHNY, CDR2 SVGAGI, per germline (reference sequence). The CDR3 spells CASGQSAGSRFNTQYF. The CDR3 bases are TGTGCCAGCGGACAATCGGCGGGGTCCAGGTTTAATACGCAGTATTTT.

The chain employs TRBV7-2 and TRBJ2-7, with D perhaps TRBD1 (6 bases). CDR1 and CDR2 from the germline V gene are SGHTA and FQGNSA. The CDR3 has 12 residues. V gave up 4 bases and J gave up 7 bases, with 11 bases separating them. The DNA of the CDR3 is TGTGCCAGCAGCTCTACAGGGAGAGAGCAGTACTTC. Translation: CASSSTGREQYF.

The V call is TRBV6-1, the J call TRBJ1-1; weak D call: TRBD1 (6 bases). The CDR3 is 13 residues long. V shed 6 bases and J shed 10 bases, with 18 bases lying between them. Germline CDR1 MNHNS, CDR2 SASEGT. CDR3 sequence: CASSRTAGAGAFF. CDR3 DNA sequence: TGTGCCAGCAGCCGGACAGCAGGGGCTGGAGCTTTCTTT.

This chain connects TRBV30 to TRBJ1-1, with D unresolved. Trimming took off 4 bases at V and 0 bases at J, with 21 bases between the two ends. The CDR3 sequence is 17 residues long. Germline values: CDR1 GTSNPN, CDR2 SVGIG (reference sequence). The CDR3 loop is CAWMTLGGKLMNTEAFF. The CDR3 nucleotides are TGTGCCTGGATGACGCTTGGAGGGAAGTTAATGAACACTGAAGCTTTCTTT.

The rearrangement links TRBV6-5 to TRBJ1-1; possibly TRBD1 for D (5 bases). Germline CDR1 and CDR2: MNHEY and SVGAGI. V lost 6 bases and J 11 bases, leaving 19 bases between the germline ends. The CDR3 consists of 13 residues. CDR3 region: CASSLGEGRRAFF. CDR3 in DNA: TGTGCCAGCAGCCTGGGGGAGGGAAGGCGGGCTTTCTTT.

The chain employs TRBV7-9 and TRBJ2-1, with 14 bases matching TRBD2. Per the germline V gene, CDR1 is SEHNR and CDR2 is FQNEAQ (reference sequence). The CDR3 totals 15 residues. V lost 5 bases and J lost 4; bases outside the gene matches: 1. CDR3 bases: TGTGCCAGCAGCCGGACTAGCGGGGGGTACAATGAGCAGTTCTTC. Protein sequence: CASSRTSGGYNEQFF.

This chain uses TRBV5-1 with TRBJ1-2; 7 nucleotides align to TRBD1. Losses at the gene ends were 4 bases for V and 4 bases for J; bases not matched to a gene: 10. Germline CDR1 and CDR2: SGHRS and YFSETQ. The CDR3 runs 15 residues. CDR3 DNA sequence: TGCGCCAGCAGCCACCTCGGACAGGAGATCTATGGCTACACCTTC. Translation: CASSHLGQEIYGYTF. The entire variable domain, with the rest obtained from reference TRBV5-1 and TRBJ1-2, is as follows: KAGVTQTPRYLIKTRGQQVTLSCSPISGHRSVSWYQQTPGQGLQFLFEYFSETQRNKGNFPGRFSGRQFSNSRSEMNVSTLELGDSALYLCASSHLGQEIYGYTFGSGTRLTVV.